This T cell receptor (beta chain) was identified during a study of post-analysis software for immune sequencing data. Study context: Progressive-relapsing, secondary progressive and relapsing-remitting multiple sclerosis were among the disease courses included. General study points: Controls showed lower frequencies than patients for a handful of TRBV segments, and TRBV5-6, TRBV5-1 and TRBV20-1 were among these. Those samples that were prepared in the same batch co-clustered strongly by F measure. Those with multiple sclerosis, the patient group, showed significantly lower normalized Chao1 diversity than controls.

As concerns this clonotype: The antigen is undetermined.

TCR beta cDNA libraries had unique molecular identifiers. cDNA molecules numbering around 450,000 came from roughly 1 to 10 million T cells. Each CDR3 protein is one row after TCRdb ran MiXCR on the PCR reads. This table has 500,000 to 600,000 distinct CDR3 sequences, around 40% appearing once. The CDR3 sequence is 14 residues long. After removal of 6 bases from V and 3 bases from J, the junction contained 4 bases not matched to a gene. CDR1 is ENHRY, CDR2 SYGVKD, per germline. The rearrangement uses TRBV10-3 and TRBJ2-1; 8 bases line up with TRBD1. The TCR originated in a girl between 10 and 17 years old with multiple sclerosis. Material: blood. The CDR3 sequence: CAISPDRDYNEQFF. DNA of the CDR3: TGTGCCATCAGCCCGGACAGGGACTACAATGAGCAGTTCTTC.